Listed here are 20 T cell receptor beta chains from one sample, sequenced in a study of tumor and adjacent non-tumor tissue in lung cancer. No cell sorting was done before RNA was extracted from the tissue. This non-tumor lung sample came from over 3 cm beyond the tumor edge. The library came from three nested PCR rounds adapted from ARM-PCR protocols. TCRdb independently ran MiXCR on the multiplex PCR reads; one entry per CDR3 protein. The sample has roughly 70,000 distinct CDR3 sequences, about two thirds seen once; the top ten hold 25% to 30%. Sequences were obtained from distant non-tumor lung tissue. These receptors were collected from a woman aged 45 to 65 with non-small cell lung cancer.

The rearrangement joins TRBV6-6 to TRBJ2-1, with TRBD2 identical over 10 bases. J gave up 4 bases and V 2 bases, and 11 bases lay outside the gene matches. CDR1 and CDR2 (germline): MNHNY, SVGAGI (reference sequence). The length of the CDR3 is 18 residues. CDR3 region: CASSYVASGSSEYNEQFF. DNA for the CDR3: TGTGCCAGCAGTTACGTGGCTAGCGGGAGTTCAGAGTACAATGAGCAGTTCTTC.

Concerning this clonotype itself: This may be a read error, as it is one base from a much larger clone. The V gene is TRBV20-1, the J gene TRBJ2-1, with 11 bases lining up with TRBD2. J lost 8 bases, V lost 5 bases, and 11 bases had no gene match. Germline V gene data show CDR1 as DFQATT and CDR2 as SNEGSKA (reference sequence). The CDR3 loop spans 15 amino acids. For the CDR3, the DNA is TGCAGTGCTGACGGGGGACTAGCGGAGTACGATGAGCAGTTCTTC. Its protein is CSADGGLAEYDEQFF.

To note about this clonotype: This CDR3 fails to terminate in the conserved phenylalanine or tryptophan, so it likely reflects a read error. The chain joins TRBV5-1 to TRBJ1-1; tentatively, D is TRBD1 (6 bases). This CDR3 spans 15 amino acids. Germline CDR1 and CDR2: SGHRS and YFSETQ. In DNA, the CDR3 is TGCGCCAGCAGCTCTGGGAGGGGGAGGAACATTGAAGCTTTCGTT. Encoded protein: CASSSGRGRNIEAFV.

Regarding this clonotype: Germline and junction disagree at one end, which may indicate a read error. The chain links TRBV20-1 to TRBJ2-1; TRBD1 agrees at 7 bases. This CDR3 region has 15 residues. Germline CDR1 and CDR2: DFQATT and SNEGSKA (reference sequence). This CDR3 reads CNASHYRGAGDEQFF. In DNA form, the CDR3 reads TGCAATGCCAGCCACTACAGGGGCGCGGGCGATGAGCAATTCTTC.

Details on this clonotype: This may come from a read error, since a much larger clone is one base off. This CDR3 fails to terminate in the conserved phenylalanine or tryptophan, so it likely reflects a read error. V gene TRBV4-3 combines with J gene TRBJ1-2; TRBD1 is a possible D gene (5 bases). This CDR3 has 16 residues. V lost 0 bases to trimming and J lost 4 bases, with 15 bases between them. CDR1 is LGHNA, CDR2 YSLEER, per germline. CDR3 in DNA: TGCGCCAGCAGCCAAGAGGCTGCGGGGGGAACCTATGGCTACACCTCC. It encodes CASSQEAAGGTYGYTS.

Relative to its sample, this clonotype is medium-sized. The chain uses TRBV20-1 and TRBJ2-4; D may match TRBD1 or TRBD2 (5 bases each). The V gene lost 3 bases and the J gene lost 2 bases, with 8 bases spanning the gap. The CDR3 contains 13 residues. The germline CDR1 and CDR2 sequences are DFQATT and SNEGSKA (reference sequence). The CDR3 nucleotides read TGCAGTGCTAGTTCGGGGCCCAAAAACATTCAGTACTTC. Translation: CSASSGPKNIQYF.

At least ten counts were recorded for this clonotype. As DNA, the CDR3 is TGCGCCAGCAGCCTTACAGGGTTATCTGGCACTGAAGCTTTCTTT. Amino acids: CASSLTGLSGTEAFF. J is TRBJ1-1 and V is TRBV4-1, with D possibly being TRBD1 (6 bases). The CDR3 totals 15 residues. Trimming left V 4 bases short and J 4 bases short, with 16 bases between. The germline CDR1 and CDR2 sequences are MGHRA and YSYEKL.

J is TRBJ2-7 and V is TRBV12-3 or TRBV12-4, with 11 bases fitting TRBD2. V trimming: 6 bases; J trimming: 8 bases; junction bases outside the gene matches: 9. This CDR3 is built from 14 residues. The DNA for the CDR3 is TGTGCCAGCAGACTAGCGGGAGTGAGAAACAAGCAGTACTTC. It yields the protein CASRLAGVRNKQYF.

Comment on this clonotype: One end of the junction is discordant with germline, which a read error may explain. In nucleotides, the CDR3 is TGTGCCACCTCCTGTTGGGCCCGCAACACCGGGGAGCTGTATTTT. This gives the protein CATSCWARNTGELYF. The chain carries TRBV6-2 or TRBV6-3 and TRBJ2-2; D is perhaps TRBD2 (5 bases). The germline CDR1 and CDR2 sequences are MNHEY and SVGEGT. CDR3 size: 15 residues.

This clonotype was seen a handful of times. One base away lies a much larger clone, so this may be a sequencing read error. The chain couples TRBV6-2 or TRBV6-3 to TRBJ2-1; TRBD2 is a possible D gene (6 bases). This CDR3 contains 11 residues. CDR1 and CDR2 (germline): MNHEY, SVGEGT. The CDR3 region has the DNA TGTGCCAGCAGGGACTACAGTGAGCAGTTCTTC. This sequence encodes CASRDYSEQFF.

This clonotype was seen ten or more times. The chain is built from TRBV4-3 and TRBJ1-6; no reliable D call. V lost 4 bases and J 7 bases, leaving 11 bases between the germline ends. Germline values: CDR1 LGHNA, CDR2 YSLEER. This CDR3 comprises 14 residues. The CDR3 is CASSPRTGNSPLHF. As DNA, the CDR3 is TGCGCCAGCAGCCCCCGGACGGGAAATTCACCCCTCCACTTT.

The V and J genes are TRBV6-4 and TRBJ2-7; possibly TRBD1 or TRBD2 for D (5 bases each). Germline V gene sequence: CDR1 MRHNA, CDR2 SNTAGT. Trimming removed 7 bases from V and 3 bases from J, with 16 bases in between. This CDR3 spans 14 amino acids. CDR3 in DNA: TGTGCCAGCACTACCGGGACCCCCCTCTACGAGCAGTACTTC. Protein sequence: CASTTGTPLYEQYF.

As regards this clonotype: As the CDR3 is not closed by the conserved phenylalanine or tryptophan, this likely results from a read error. The chain couples TRBV11-2 to TRBJ2-5; D perhaps matches TRBD2 (5 bases). The CDR3 is 16 amino acids. Germline V gene data show CDR1 as SGHAT and CDR2 as FQNNGV. The V and J ends lost 3 bases and 7 bases respectively, with 21 bases between them. CDR3 sequence (DNA): TGTGCCAGCAGCTTTGAGGCCCCGGGATCCAAAGGGACCCAGTACTCC. Its protein product is CASSFEAPGSKGTQYS.

This clonotype was detected only once. An end of the junction does not agree with germline; a read error may underlie this. This chain links TRBV4-3 with TRBJ2-1; the D gene is possibly TRBD1 (5 bases). CDR1 LGHNA and CDR2 YSLEER come from the germline V gene. The CDR3 loop spans 13 amino acids. CDR3: CVSSQERGNEQFF. The DNA for the CDR3 is TGTGTCAGCAGCCAAGAAAGGGGAAATGAGCAGTTCTTC.

This clonotype was found once. At one of its ends the junction is not consistent with the germline gene, which may arise from a read error. The gene calls are TRBV4-3 and TRBJ2-1; possibly TRBD1 for D (5 bases). The CDR3 is 13 amino acids. The germline V gene encodes CDR1 LGHNA and CDR2 YSLEER. CDR3 nucleotides: TGCGCCAGTGGCCAAGAAAGGGGAAATGAGCATTTCTTC. Translating it yields CASGQERGNEHFF.

This clonotype came up many times. The chain uses TRBV5-5 and TRBJ2-3, with D possibly matching TRBD1 (6 bases). Germline assignment: CDR1 SGHKS and CDR2 YYEKEE (reference sequence). V shed 4 bases and J shed 4 bases, with 16 bases lying between them. This CDR3 spans 15 amino acids. CDR3: CASSGNRDSADTQYF. DNA for the CDR3: TGTGCCAGCAGCGGGAACAGGGATTCGGCAGATACGCAGTATTTT.

Points on this clonotype: With a much larger clone just one base away, this may be a read error. V is TRBV12-3 or TRBV12-4 and J is TRBJ2-7, with 11 bases identical to TRBD2. This CDR3 is 17 amino acids long. Trimming removed 7 bases from V and 1 base from J; junction bases left unmatched: 12. The CDR3 nucleotides are TGTGCCAGCATTTATGGGGGGACTAGCGGTATTTCCTACGAGCAGTACTTC. Translated, it gives CASIYGGTSGISYEQYF.

Points on this clonotype: A read error may account for a junction end that differs from germline. This sequence joins TRBV12-3 or TRBV12-4 and TRBJ2-2; a weak D match, TRBD2 (5 bases). This CDR3 has 14 amino acids. The CDR3 sequence is CAGSSGLNTGELFF. CDR3 nucleotides: TGTGCCGGCAGTTCTGGACTTAACACCGGGGAGCTGTTTTTT.

For this clonotype: Since a much larger clone is just one base distant, this may be a read error. V usage is TRBV20-1 and J usage is TRBJ2-1; TRBD1 might be the D (5 bases). With 6 bases removed from V and 7 bases from J, the gap between germline ends came to 22 bases. The length of the CDR3 is 15 residues. Germline V gives CDR1 DFQATT, CDR2 SNEGSKA (reference sequence). DNA of the CDR3: TGCAGTGCCCGAGGAGTTGCAGGGTTCCAGAATGAGCAGTTCTTC. Translating gives CSARGVAGFQNEQFF.

This clonotype has ten or more counts. The V and J genes are TRBV20-1 and TRBJ2-7, with TRBD1 identical over 7 bases. The CDR3 covers 14 residues. Trimming at V came to 5 bases and at J to 2 bases, leaving 9 bases not matched to a gene. From germline, CDR1 is DFQATT and CDR2 SNEGSKA (reference sequence). CDR3 in DNA: TGCAGTGCTCCGGACAGGAGAGGACCCTACGAGCAGTACTTC. Translation: CSAPDRRGPYEQYF.